The 27 T cell receptor beta chains below come from one sample, sequenced in a study of blood T cell repertoires in COVID-19. Profiled with immunoSEQ multiplex PCR; TCRdb holds only in-frame clones, not every one. Of under 200,000 clones in the sample, 70% to 80% are singletons; the top ten hold 7.5% to 8.5%. Sequenced sample: peripheral blood. The receptors here all came from a woman aged 60-75 years with COVID-19, enrolled during active disease.

CDR3 DNA: TGTGCCAGCAGCGCCCAACAGGGGTCTAATGAAAAACTGTTTTTT. Its protein is CASSAQQGSNEKLFF. This rearrangement joins TRBV6-5 to TRBJ1-4, with 7 bases that match TRBD1. This CDR3 is built from 15 residues. CDR1 and CDR2 (germline): MNHEY, SVGAGI. V shed 6 bases and J 3 bases; nucleotides not matched to a gene: 7.

The CDR3 sequence is CASSLVPSSGNTIYF. The CDR3 bases are TGTGCCAGCAGCTTGGTACCTAGCTCTGGAAACACCATATATTTT. The chain combines TRBV5-4 with TRBJ1-3; the D is unclear. Germline CDR1 is SGHNT and CDR2 is YYREEE (reference sequence). The V end was cut by 0 bases, the J end by 0 bases, with 7 bases between. The CDR3 loop spans 15 amino acids.

The rearrangement links TRBV9 to TRBJ2-5; D uncertain. V lost 0 bases, J lost 3 bases, and 9 bases lay in between. Germline assignment: CDR1 SGDLS and CDR2 YYNGEE. The CDR3 totals 14 residues. The CDR3 bases are TGTGCCAGCAGCGTAGGCAACTCCAAAGAGACCCAGTACTTC. Translated, it gives CASSVGNSKETQYF.

The CDR3 reads CASPRFYGYTF. The CDR3, as DNA: TGTGCCAGTCCACGGTTCTATGGCTACACCTTC. This chain uses TRBV12-3 or TRBV12-4 with TRBJ1-2; D remains unclear. Trimming left V 9 bases short and J 4 bases short, with 9 bases between. The CDR3 runs to 11 residues.

This clone is a singleton in its sample. The chain carries TRBV5-1 and TRBJ2-1, with 8 bases that match TRBD2. This CDR3 contains 14 residues. CDR1 SGHRS and CDR2 YFSETQ come from the germline V gene. After removal of 7 bases from V and 9 bases from J, the junction contained 12 bases not matched to a gene. The CDR3 region is CASSNTGGPFEQFF. CDR3 DNA sequence: TGCGCCAGCTCCAACACGGGGGGGCCCTTTGAGCAGTTCTTC. Using reference TRBV5-1 and TRBJ2-1 for the parts outside the CDR3, the full variable domain is KAGVTQTPRYLIKTRGQQVTLSCSPISGHRSVSWYQQTPGQGLQFLFEYFSETQRNKGNFPGRFSGRQFSNSRSEMNVSTLELGDSALYLCASSNTGGPFEQFFGPGTRLTVL.

This chain links TRBV20-1 with TRBJ2-1; 7 bases align to TRBD1. This CDR3 has 14 residues. In germline, CDR1 is DFQATT, CDR2 SNEGSKA (reference sequence). Trimming cost V 6 bases and J 8 bases; bases outside gene matches: 13. Written as DNA, the CDR3 is TGCAGTGCCAGTGGGGCAGGGGGTTGGTATGAGCAGTTCTTC. The encoded protein is CSASGAGGWYEQFF.

CDR3 in amino acids: CASSTLQRSYNEQFF. The CDR3 DNA reads as TGTGCCAGCAGCACCCTCCAGCGCTCCTACAATGAGCAGTTCTTC. The chain employs TRBV11-2 and TRBJ2-1; D remains unclear. Germline V gene lookup returns CDR1 SGHAT and CDR2 FQNNGV. V was cut by 5 bases and J by 0 bases, with 11 bases left in between. This CDR3 is built from 15 residues.

V is TRBV19 and J is TRBJ2-5; tentative D call: TRBD2 (5 bases). This CDR3 contains 14 residues. Germline CDR1 LNHDA, CDR2 SQIVND (reference sequence). Trimming pared 4 bases from V and 3 bases from J, leaving 12 bases between. CDR3 protein: CASSTAPGKETQYF. The CDR3 DNA is TGTGCCAGTAGTACGGCGCCGGGGAAAGAGACCCAGTACTTC.

The chain carries TRBV2 and TRBJ2-1; TRBD2 matches 10 bases. After removal of 2 bases from V and 15 bases from J, the junction contained 10 bases not matched to a gene. The germline V gene encodes CDR1 SNHLY and CDR2 FYNNEI. This CDR3 contains 14 residues. CDR3 amino acids: CASSELAGAQVGFF. Written as DNA, the CDR3 is TGTGCCAGCAGTGAACTAGCGGGGGCCCAGGTGGGGTTCTTC.

The rearrangement uses TRBV18 and TRBJ2-2; 7 bases map to TRBD1. CDR1 and CDR2 from the germline V gene are KGHSH and LQKENI. The ends lost 3 bases at V and 2 bases at J; junction bases unmatched: 6. The CDR3 runs to 16 residues. The CDR3 is CASSPRQGSNTGELFF. Here the CDR3 DNA reads TGTGCCAGCTCACCGAGACAGGGTTCAAACACCGGGGAGCTGTTTTTT.

The V call is TRBV12-5, the J call TRBJ2-1, with a tentative D call TRBD2 (5 bases). With 1 base removed from V and 8 bases from J, the gap between germline ends came to 12 bases. The CDR3 spans 14 residues. CDR1 and CDR2 from the germline V gene are LGHNT and FRNRAP. CDR3 coding DNA: TGTGCTAGTGGTTTGGATCGGACTTCCGATGAGCAGTTCTTC. Amino acid sequence: CASGLDRTSDEQFF.

The V call is TRBV4-2, the J call TRBJ1-2; a weak D match, TRBD1 (5 bases). The germline gives CDR1 LGHNA, CDR2 YNFKEQ. The CDR3 length is 15 residues. Trimming removed 4 bases at V and 0 bases at J, with 12 bases between. The CDR3 DNA is TGTGCCAGCAGCCCAGGGCGGGGGGCTAACTATGGCTACACCTTC. Encoded protein: CASSPGRGANYGYTF.

This rearrangement joins TRBV9 to TRBJ1-5, with no clear D. This CDR3 contains 14 residues. From germline, CDR1 is SGDLS and CDR2 YYNGEE. Between the trimmed V and J ends, which lost 0 bases and 16 bases, there was a span of 20 bases. CDR3 bases: TGTGCCAGCAGCGTAGGGCCCGCGGGAGGCGCTATCCATTTT. It codes for CASSVGPAGGAIHF.

The chain recombines TRBV4-3 with TRBJ2-3, with D uncertain. This CDR3 comprises 14 residues. In germline, CDR1 is LGHNA, CDR2 YSLEER. The V end was cut by 0 bases, the J end by 0 bases, with 4 bases between. CDR3 bases: TGCGCCAGCAGCCAAGACCTTAGCACAGATACGCAGTATTTT. Its translation: CASSQDLSTDTQYF.

This chain joins TRBV7-2 and TRBJ2-4; 11 bases are shared with TRBD2. The V segment lost 7 bases and the J segment 5 bases; nucleotides outside the gene matches: 10. There are 16 residues in the CDR3. CDR1 is SGHTA, CDR2 FQGNSA, per germline. The CDR3 DNA follows: TGTGCCAGCACCTTCCGGACTAGCGGGCGAGAAAACATTCAGTACTTC. The encoded protein is CASTFRTSGRENIQYF.

The chain uses TRBV7-6 and TRBJ2-2; tentatively, D is TRBD1 (6 bases). V lost 8 bases to trimming and J lost 9 bases, with 13 bases between them. Per the germline V gene, CDR1 is SGHVS and CDR2 is FNYEAQ. The CDR3 is made up of 12 amino acids. The DNA of the CDR3 is TGTGCCAGCGGGGGCGGTCACCGGGAGCTGTTTTTT. Translating gives CASGGGHRELFF.

J is TRBJ1-2 and V is TRBV28, with TRBD1 identical over 9 bases. Per germline, CDR1 MDHEN and CDR2 SYDVKM. J was trimmed by 7 bases and V by 3 bases; bases with no gene match: 6. The CDR3 totals 14 residues. CDR3 coding DNA: TGTGCCAGCAGTTTGTTACAGGGGGCGGGTGGCTACACCTTC. Residues: CASSLLQGAGGYTF.

This chain uses TRBV18 with TRBJ2-2; tentative D call: TRBD1 (6 bases). The CDR3 is 14 amino acids. Germline V gene lookup returns CDR1 KGHSH and CDR2 LQKENI. Trimming cost V 5 bases and J 1 base, with 8 bases left between them. The CDR3 loop reads CASSSTGNTGELFF. The CDR3 DNA reads TGTGCCAGCTCATCGACAGGGAACACCGGGGAGCTGTTTTTT.

The CDR3 loop is CASSQDRGRAQYF. CDR3 nucleotide sequence: TGCGCCAGCAGCCAAGATAGGGGGCGGGCCCAGTACTTC. The V gene is TRBV4-1, the J gene TRBJ2-5, with 7 bases lining up with TRBD1. The CDR3 consists of 13 residues. V lost 0 bases, J lost 9 bases, and 4 bases stayed unmatched. Germline-derived CDR1 and CDR2 are MGHRA and YSYEKL.

Comments on this clone: The sample has other DNA sequences that encode this CDR3 too. This chain joins TRBV12-3 or TRBV12-4 and TRBJ1-1; TRBD1 is a possible D gene (6 bases). The CDR3 spans 13 residues. Between the trimmed V and J ends, which lost 3 bases and 5 bases, there was a span of 10 bases. The CDR3 nucleotides read TGTGCCAGCAGTTTTCAGGGGCGTACTGAAGCTTTCTTT. Protein: CASSFQGRTEAFF.

The chain employs TRBV11-2 and TRBJ2-3; TRBD2 might be the D (5 bases). Germline-derived CDR1 and CDR2 are SGHAT and FQNNGV. V lost 1 base and J lost 0, with 11 bases in between. The CDR3 covers 16 residues. CDR3 DNA: TGTGCCAGCAGCTTAGGCCCGGGGATTAGCACAGATACGCAGTATTTT. It codes for CASSLGPGISTDTQYF. Full variable domain (rest looked up from reference TRBV11-2 and TRBJ2-3): EAGVAQSPRYKIIEKRQSVAFWCNPISGHATLYWYQQILGQGPKLLIQFQNNGVVDDSQLPKDRFSAERLKGVDSTLKIQPAKLEDSAVYLCASSLGPGISTDTQYFGPGTRLTVL.

Turning to this clone: An end of the junction differs from the germline gene, which may be a read error. The genes are TRBV11-1 and TRBJ2-1, with D perhaps TRBD2 (6 bases). The CDR3 is made up of 15 amino acids. Germline CDR1 and CDR2: SGHAT and FQDESV (reference sequence). CDR3 residues: CASRLGWGAYNEQFF. The DNA for the CDR3 is TGTGCCAGCAGATTAGGCTGGGGGGCCTACAATGAGCAGTTCTTC.

V usage is TRBV4-2 and J usage is TRBJ1-2; 10 bases are a match to TRBD1. The CDR3 totals 14 residues. With V trimmed by 5 bases and J by 7 bases, 7 bases remained unmatched. The germline V gene has CDR1 LGHNA and CDR2 YNFKEQ. As DNA, the CDR3 is TGTGCCAGCAGCGCTACCGGGACAGGGGCTGGCTACACCTTC. Encoded protein: CASSATGTGAGYTF.

V is TRBV6-2 or TRBV6-3 and J is TRBJ2-3; D gene unclear. This CDR3 has 14 residues. The germline V gene has CDR1 MNHEY and CDR2 SVGEGT. Trimming took off 2 bases at V and 6 bases at J, with 12 bases between the two ends. CDR3 in DNA: TGTGCCAGCAGTTACGGTCCCATCGGGGATACGCAGTATTTT. Translating gives CASSYGPIGDTQYF.

This sequence joins TRBV5-1 and TRBJ2-3; the match to TRBD2 covers 11 bases. V lost 0 bases to trimming and J lost 0 bases; unmatched junction nucleotides: 3. CDR3 length: 17 amino acids. Germline-derived CDR1 and CDR2 are SGHRS and YFSETQ. CDR3 bases: TGCGCCAGCAGCTTGGAGCTAGCGGGGGGTAGCACAGATACGCAGTATTTT. It codes for CASSLELAGGSTDTQYF.

This clone was observed at least ten times. The rearrangement uses TRBV28 and TRBJ1-5, with a tentative D call TRBD1 (5 bases). V dropped 11 bases and J dropped 5 bases, with 16 bases sitting between them. Germline CDR1 and CDR2: MDHEN and SYDVKM. This CDR3 contains 13 residues. CDR3 sequence (DNA): TGTGCCTCGGGGGGTCTAACTTATCAGCCCCAGCATTTT. Amino acids: CASGGLTYQPQHF.

The CDR3 region has the DNA TGTGCCAGCAGCTTATACAGCTCCTACGAGCAGTACTTC. Amino acids: CASSLYSSYEQYF. The V call is TRBV7-9, the J call TRBJ2-7; D is unclear. Between the trimmed V and J ends, which lost 2 bases and 0 bases, there was a span of 5 bases. The CDR3 loop spans 13 amino acids. Germline V gene lookup returns CDR1 SEHNR and CDR2 FQNEAQ (reference sequence).